The 14 T cell receptor beta chains presented below share a single source sample, sequenced in a study of blood T cell repertoires in COVID-19. TCRdb keeps only in-frame clones here, not all; method: immunoSEQ multiplex PCR. The sample shows around 180,000 clones, 85% to 90% of them seen only once. Sequences were obtained from peripheral blood. The receptors derive from a woman aged 25-40 years with active or convalescent COVID-19.

In this sample, this clone turned up once. V and J are TRBV5-3 and TRBJ1-2; the D is unclear. TRBV5-3 carries the ORF label, with uncertain function. The CDR3 totals 18 residues. V was shortened by 0 bases and J by 6 bases, with 24 bases between the two germline ends. The CDR3 sequence: CARSLGPLHFGAWHGYTF. DNA of the CDR3: TGTGCCAGAAGCTTGGGTCCTCTTCATTTCGGAGCATGGCATGGCTACACCTTC.

The rearrangement uses TRBV24-1 and TRBJ1-5; D uncertain. The V and J ends lost 1 base and 2 bases respectively, with 8 bases between them. The CDR3 length is 15 residues. Germline-derived CDR1 and CDR2 are KGHDR and SFDVKD. The CDR3 sequence: CATSDLSDGNQPQHF. CDR3 nucleotides: TGTGCCACCAGTGATTTATCAGATGGCAATCAGCCCCAGCATTTT.

This clone was picked up one time. This rearrangement joins TRBV11-3 to TRBJ2-7; no reliable D call. CDR1 and CDR2 (germline): SGHNT, YENEEA. V was shortened by 5 bases and J by 2 bases, with 10 bases between the two germline ends. The CDR3 sequence is 13 residues long. CDR3 sequence: CASSGLWTYEQYF. The CDR3 region has the DNA TGTGCCAGCAGCGGGCTTTGGACCTACGAGCAGTACTTC. The entire variable domain, with the rest obtained from reference TRBV11-3 and TRBJ2-7, is as follows: EAGVVQSPRYKIIEKKQPVAFWCNPISGHNTLYWYLQNLGQGPELLIRYENEEAVDDSQLPKDRFSAERLKGVDSTLKIQPAELGDSAVYLCASSGLWTYEQYFGPGTRLTVT.

This chain links TRBV25-1 with TRBJ2-2, with a weak D call TRBD1 (6 bases). The germline V and J ends were trimmed by 5 bases and 6 bases, with 16 bases remaining between them. The CDR3 runs to 15 residues. Per the germline V gene, CDR1 is MGHDK and CDR2 is SYGVNS. CDR3 loop: CASSPNYRVAGELFF. The CDR3 region has the DNA TGTGCCAGCAGTCCGAATTACAGGGTTGCCGGGGAGCTGTTTTTT.

The rearrangement joins TRBV2 to TRBJ1-1; no clear D. CDR1 and CDR2 from the germline V gene are SNHLY and FYNNEI. The V end lost 8 bases, the J end lost 0 bases, and 13 bases lay between the germline ends. This CDR3 contains 14 residues. The CDR3 here is CASGYRRLNTEAFF. The CDR3 coding sequence is TGTGCCAGCGGCTACCGCAGGCTGAACACTGAAGCTTTCTTT.

The genes are TRBV11-3 and TRBJ1-1, with 7 bases lining up with TRBD1. This CDR3 has 13 residues. The V segment lost 3 bases and the J segment 5 bases; nucleotides outside the gene matches: 3. Germline assignment: CDR1 SGHNT and CDR2 YENEEA. CDR3 DNA sequence: TGTGCCAGCAGCTTGGGACAGAGGACTGAAGCTTTCTTT. Its translation: CASSLGQRTEAFF.

This clone was counted a few times. The CDR3, as DNA: TGTGCCAGTAGTCTTTCCCTAACGGGAAGTGAGCAGTTCTTC. Translation gives CASSLSLTGSEQFF. This rearrangement joins TRBV19 to TRBJ2-1; perhaps TRBD2 as D (5 bases). Germline V gene lookup returns CDR1 LNHDA and CDR2 SQIVND (reference sequence). The CDR3 contains 14 residues. Trimming shortened V by 5 bases and J by 9 bases, and 17 bases separated the two germline ends.

V gene TRBV11-3 combines with J gene TRBJ2-5; TRBD1 aligns across 7 bases. Germline V gene lookup returns CDR1 SGHNT and CDR2 YENEEA. V trimming: 5 bases; J trimming: 5 bases; junction bases outside the gene matches: 8. This CDR3 contains 14 residues. In DNA form, the CDR3 reads TGTGCCAGCAGCACGCGACAGGGCCGGGAGACCCAGTACTTC. It codes for CASSTRQGRETQYF.

The V call is TRBV9, the J call TRBJ2-5; tentative D call: TRBD2 (6 bases). V was trimmed by 3 bases and J by 5 bases, leaving 14 bases between them. Germline V gives CDR1 SGDLS, CDR2 YYNGEE. CDR3 size: 14 residues. The CDR3 DNA follows: TGTGCCAGCAGCGGCCTGGGGAGGCAGGAGACCCAGTACTTC. Residues: CASSGLGRQETQYF.

J is TRBJ1-5 and V is TRBV7-8; TRBD1 matches 7 bases. This CDR3 comprises 11 residues. The trim removed 5 bases at V and 15 bases at J, leaving 7 bases unmatched. Germline V gene lookup returns CDR1 SGHVS and CDR2 FQNEAQ. CDR3 region: CASSQGTDRHF. The CDR3 DNA reads TGTGCCAGCAGCCAAGGGACAGATAGGCATTTT.

A single count supports this clone. This CDR3 is CASSQSRGPNEKLFF. The CDR3 bases are TGTGCCAGCAGCCAATCGCGGGGACCTAATGAAAAACTGTTTTTT. This chain joins TRBV11-3 and TRBJ1-4; D perhaps matches TRBD1 (5 bases). The CDR3 covers 15 residues. The germline CDR1 and CDR2 sequences are SGHNT and YENEEA. The germline V and J ends were trimmed by 5 bases and 3 bases, with 13 bases remaining between them. The full variable domain, its missing parts supplied by reference TRBV11-3 and TRBJ1-4, is EAGVVQSPRYKIIEKKQPVAFWCNPISGHNTLYWYLQNLGQGPELLIRYENEEAVDDSQLPKDRFSAERLKGVDSTLKIQPAELGDSAVYLCASSQSRGPNEKLFFGSGTQLSVL.

V gene TRBV10-1 combines with J gene TRBJ2-7, with TRBD1 matching over 8 bases. Germline CDR1 reads WNHNN; CDR2 reads SYGVQD (reference sequence). V dropped 2 bases and J dropped 0; count of bases not matched to a gene: 3. The length of the CDR3 is 15 residues. The chain's CDR3 is CASSEGQGSSYEQYF. The CDR3 bases are TGCGCCAGCAGTGAGGGACAGGGAAGCTCCTACGAGCAGTACTTC.

The chain recombines TRBV3-1 (or the pseudogene TRBV3-2) with TRBJ1-1; 8 bases line up with TRBD1. In germline, CDR1 is LGHDT, CDR2 YNNKEL (reference sequence). Germline trimming cut 7 bases from V and 1 base from J; bases unmatched to any gene: 5. The CDR3 sequence is 14 residues long. The CDR3 nucleotides read TGTGCCAGCACCCGACAGGGGCCGAACACTGAAGCTTTCTTT. Protein product: CASTRQGPNTEAFF.

The chain carries TRBV5-4 and TRBJ2-1; D remains unclear. V was trimmed by 3 bases and J by 5 bases, leaving 3 bases between them. Germline CDR1 reads SGHNT; CDR2 reads YYREEE (reference sequence). The CDR3 is 11 amino acids. CDR3 protein: CASSYNNEQFF. As DNA, the CDR3 is TGTGCCAGCAGCTACAACAATGAGCAGTTCTTC.